One sample yielded the 32 T cell receptor beta chains listed below, sequenced in a study of T cell clones after liver transplantation. Using immunoSEQ multiplex PCR, the repertoire was profiled, and TCRdb retains in-frame clones only, with some absent. The sample carries tens of thousands of clones, more than 90% recorded once. The source material was CD4+ T cells from blood, sampled before liver transplant. These receptors originate from a human donor who received a liver transplant.

This sequence joins TRBV15 and TRBJ2-7; 14 bases map to TRBD2. Per the germline V gene, CDR1 is LNHNV and CDR2 is YYDKDF (reference sequence). Losses at the gene ends were 0 bases for V and 3 bases for J; bases not matched to a gene: 4. CDR3 size: 17 residues. CDR3 residues: CATSRDRLAGGSYEQYF. The CDR3 DNA sequence: TGTGCCACCAGCAGAGATCGACTAGCGGGAGGGAGCTACGAGCAGTACTTC.

This chain connects TRBV14 to TRBJ2-7; 7 bases match TRBD2. The trim removed 4 bases at V and 6 bases at J, leaving 12 bases unmatched. Germline V gives CDR1 SGHDN, CDR2 FVKESK. The CDR3 is 15 amino acids. CDR3: CASSPLGGSGGEQYF. The CDR3 DNA sequence: TGTGCCAGCAGCCCCCTCGGGGGATCGGGGGGCGAGCAGTACTTC. Full variable domain (outside the CDR3, taken from reference TRBV14 and TRBJ2-7): EAGVTQFPSHSVIEKGQTVTLRCDPISGHDNLYWYRRVMGKEIKFLLHFVKESKQDESGMPNNRFLAERTGGTYSTLKVQPAELEDSGVYFCASSPLGGSGGEQYFGPGTRLTVT.

This clone is a singleton in its sample. V usage is TRBV5-6 and J usage is TRBJ2-6; no clear D gene. The V end lost 0 bases, the J end lost 0 bases, and 10 bases lay between the germline ends. CDR1 and CDR2 from the germline V gene are SGHDT and YYEEEE. The CDR3 is made up of 17 amino acids. The CDR3 protein is CASSLGLLSSGANVLTF. CDR3 nucleotide sequence: TGTGCCAGCAGCTTGGGACTGTTGAGCTCTGGGGCCAACGTCCTGACTTTC.

The chain has TRBV2 and TRBJ2-1; D assignment may be TRBD1 or TRBD2 (5 bases each). The V gene lost 7 bases and the J gene lost 1 base, with 20 bases spanning the gap. In germline, CDR1 is SNHLY, CDR2 FYNNEI. The CDR3 loop spans 17 amino acids. The DNA of the CDR3 is TGTGCCAGCACTGACGGGACCCGCCTGGGGTCCTACAATGAGCAGTTCTTC. Translating gives CASTDGTRLGSYNEQFF. Variable domain in full (rest from reference TRBV2 and TRBJ2-1): EPEVTQTPSHQVTQMGQEVILRCVPISNHLYFYWYRQILGQKVEFLVSFYNNEISEKSEIFDDQFSVERPDGSNFTLKIRSTKLEDSAMYFCASTDGTRLGSYNEQFFGPGTRLTVL.

The V call is TRBV7-9, the J call TRBJ1-3, with D unresolved. Trimming cost V 3 bases and J 0 bases, with 6 bases left between them. Per the germline V gene, CDR1 is SEHNR and CDR2 is FQNEAQ (reference sequence). There are 14 residues in the CDR3. CDR3 amino acids: CASSFGSSGNTIYF. CDR3 nucleotide sequence: TGTGCCAGCAGCTTCGGTAGCTCTGGAAACACCATATATTTT. The full variable domain, rest sourced from reference TRBV7-9 and TRBJ1-3, is DTGVSQNPRHKITKRGQNVTFRCDPISEHNRLYWYRQTLGQGPEFLTYFQNEAQLEKSRLLSDRFSAERPKGSFSTLEIQRTEQGDSAMYLCASSFGSSGNTIYFGEGSWLTVV.

The rearrangement joins TRBV10-2 to TRBJ2-2, with D tentatively TRBD2 (5 bases). V gave up 5 bases and J gave up 5 bases, with 15 bases separating them. CDR1 and CDR2 (germline): WSHSY, SAAADI. The CDR3 covers 15 residues. For the CDR3, the DNA is TGCGCCAGCAGTCAAGGACCCGGCGGGACCGGGGAGCTGTTTTTT. This codes for CASSQGPGGTGELFF.

This sequence joins TRBV29-1 and TRBJ1-5; 9 bases are shared with TRBD1. CDR1 and CDR2 (germline): SQVTM, ANQGSEA. The CDR3 contains 13 residues. J lost 6 bases, V lost 6 bases, and 6 bases had no gene match. CDR3 sequence reads: CSVRQGESQPQHF. The CDR3 DNA is TGCAGCGTCAGACAGGGGGAATCTCAGCCCCAGCATTTT.

The chain couples TRBV19 to TRBJ2-7, with 8 bases aligning to TRBD1. The length of the CDR3 is 16 residues. The V gene's germline CDR1 is LNHDA and CDR2 SQIVND (reference sequence). Trimming removed 5 bases from V and 1 base from J; junction bases left unmatched: 10. This CDR3 reads CASSASLRDRSYEQYF. The CDR3, as DNA: TGTGCCAGTAGTGCCTCCCTCCGGGACAGGTCCTACGAGCAGTACTTC.

The gene calls are TRBV28 and TRBJ2-7; tentative D call: TRBD2 (6 bases). Germline V gives CDR1 MDHEN, CDR2 SYDVKM. The CDR3 runs to 15 residues. The V gene lost 4 bases and the J gene lost 9 bases, with 22 bases spanning the gap. The CDR3 DNA reads TGTGCCAGCAGTTCCTGGTGGGGGGAAGAGTTGGTGCAGTACTTC. It translates to CASSSWWGEELVQYF.

J is TRBJ1-2 and V is TRBV29-1; D uncertain. Trimming left V 4 bases short and J 8 bases short, with 11 bases between. CDR1 is SQVTM, CDR2 ANQGSEA, per germline. The CDR3 extends over 11 amino acids. As DNA, the CDR3 is TGCAGCGTTGGGGGAGGCCAAGGCTACACCTTC. Its protein product is CSVGGGQGYTF. The full variable domain, its missing parts supplied by reference TRBV29-1 and TRBJ1-2, is SAVISQKPSRDICQRGTSLTIQCQVDSQVTMMFWYRQQPGQSLTLIATANQGSEATYESGFVIDKFPISRPNLTFSTLTVSNMSPEDSSIYLCSVGGGQGYTFGSGTRLTVV.

J is TRBJ1-2 and V is TRBV9; TRBD1 might be the D (6 bases). The CDR3 covers 14 residues. Germline CDR1 is SGDLS and CDR2 is YYNGEE. Trimming took off 0 bases at V and 7 bases at J, with 13 bases between the two ends. CDR3 sequence reads: CASSVGAGAGGYTF. CDR3 coding DNA: TGTGCCAGCAGCGTAGGGGCAGGGGCCGGTGGCTACACCTTC.

V and J are TRBV30 and TRBJ2-2, with D unresolved. CDR3 length equals 12 residues. V dropped 7 bases and J dropped 6 bases, with 12 bases sitting between them. Germline V lookup: CDR1 GTSNPN, CDR2 SVGIG (reference sequence). The CDR3 DNA reads as TGTGCCTCTGGGTTTCCGGCCGGGGAGCTGTTTTTT. Translating gives CASGFPAGELFF.

The chain employs TRBV2 and TRBJ2-5; either TRBD1 or TRBD2 may fit D (7 bases each). V dropped 6 bases and J dropped 4 bases, with 21 bases sitting between them. CDR3 length: 16 amino acids. CDR1 and CDR2 (germline): SNHLY, FYNNEI. The CDR3 protein is CASSGAGTVYGETQYF. CDR3 nucleotides: TGTGCCAGCAGCGGAGCGGGGACAGTTTACGGAGAGACCCAGTACTTC.

The J gene is TRBJ2-7, the V gene TRBV28; tentative D call: TRBD1 (5 bases). The CDR3 spans 14 residues. The V and J ends lost 6 bases and 1 base respectively, with 13 bases between them. Germline-derived CDR1 and CDR2 are MDHEN and SYDVKM. In nucleotides, the CDR3 is TGTGCCAGCAGCACGGACATCTCGTCCTACGAGCAGTACTTC. It yields the protein CASSTDISSYEQYF.

The chain's CDR3 is CASSATGPTDTQYF. The CDR3 DNA follows: TGTGCCAGCAGCGCGACTGGGCCCACAGATACGCAGTATTTT. The chain couples TRBV9 to TRBJ2-3; no reliable D call. The length of the CDR3 is 14 residues. The germline CDR1 and CDR2 sequences are SGDLS and YYNGEE. V lost 3 bases and J 2 bases, leaving 10 bases between the germline ends.

The chain combines TRBV10-3 with TRBJ2-3; 10 bases fit TRBD2. Germline V gives CDR1 ENHRY, CDR2 SYGVKD. V shed 3 bases, J shed 2 bases, and the junction held 5 bases outside the gene matches. The CDR3 contains 16 residues. CDR3 region: CAISEGLAGVTDTQYF. As DNA, the CDR3 is TGTGCCATCAGTGAAGGGCTAGCGGGAGTCACAGATACGCAGTATTTT.

The chain has TRBV2 and TRBJ2-5; tentative D call: TRBD1 (5 bases). From germline, CDR1 is SNHLY and CDR2 FYNNEI. The V gene lost 3 bases and the J gene lost 2 bases, with 10 bases spanning the gap. The CDR3 covers 14 residues. The CDR3 reads CASSDRTIQETQYF. The DNA of the CDR3 is TGTGCCAGCAGTGACAGGACAATACAAGAGACCCAGTACTTC.

Judged by abundance, this clone is medium-sized. The chain couples TRBV28 to TRBJ1-5; D is possibly TRBD1 (5 bases). This CDR3 is 13 amino acids long. Trimming shortened V by 6 bases and J by 3 bases, and 9 bases separated the two germline ends. Germline V gives CDR1 MDHEN, CDR2 SYDVKM. The CDR3 loop is CASSRDHNQPQHF. CDR3 coding DNA: TGTGCCAGCAGCAGGGACCACAATCAGCCCCAGCATTTT.

The rearrangement joins TRBV29-1 to TRBJ2-3; TRBD2 is a possible D gene (5 bases). CDR1 and CDR2 from the germline V gene are SQVTM and ANQGSEA. This CDR3 comprises 14 residues. V was clipped by 3 bases and J by 6 bases, with 16 bases between them. Here the CDR3 DNA reads TGCAGCGTTGACGGGAAACTAGAGTCGGATACGCAGTATTTT. Amino acids: CSVDGKLESDTQYF.

The chain recombines TRBV5-1 with TRBJ1-4, with D possibly being TRBD1 (6 bases). Deletions cut 0 bases from V and 6 bases from J, with 12 bases between. Germline values: CDR1 SGHRS, CDR2 YFSETQ. CDR3 length: 15 residues. The CDR3 loop is CASSLVGGADEKLFF. The CDR3 DNA sequence: TGCGCCAGCAGCTTGGTAGGGGGGGCGGATGAAAAACTGTTTTTT.

The CDR3 loop reads CASSKGPTATYGYTF. In DNA, the CDR3 is TGTGCCAGTAGTAAGGGGCCGACAGCAACCTATGGCTACACCTTC. This chain connects TRBV19 to TRBJ1-2; tentative D call: TRBD1 (5 bases). Trimming left V 4 bases short and J 4 bases short, with 16 bases between. The germline V gene has CDR1 LNHDA and CDR2 SQIVND (reference sequence). The CDR3 loop spans 15 amino acids.

The chain recombines TRBV10-3 with TRBJ2-1; 10 positions match TRBD2. V lost 10 bases to trimming and J lost 4 bases; unmatched junction nucleotides: 10. The CDR3 sequence is 15 residues long. Germline V gene data show CDR1 as ENHRY and CDR2 as SYGVKD. The DNA for the CDR3 is TGTGCCACCAGACATCTAGCGGGAGATTACAATGAGCAGTTCTTC. It yields the protein CATRHLAGDYNEQFF.

V usage is TRBV29-1 and J usage is TRBJ2-2, with TRBD1 identical over 9 bases. CDR3 length: 14 residues. V was clipped by 4 bases and J by 3 bases; unmatched bases: 3. Germline values: CDR1 SQVTM, CDR2 ANQGSEA. The CDR3 loop reads CSVGDRADTGELFF. For the CDR3, the DNA is TGCAGCGTTGGGGACAGGGCCGACACCGGGGAGCTGTTTTTT.

The CDR3 DNA follows: TGTGCCAGCAGCTTAAGGGACAGGGGAAAGGGGAATGGCTACACCTTC. This gives the protein CASSLRDRGKGNGYTF. J is TRBJ1-2 and V is TRBV11-3, with 10 bases fitting TRBD1. V shed 2 bases and J 6 bases; nucleotides not matched to a gene: 9. This CDR3 has 16 amino acids. From germline, CDR1 is SGHNT and CDR2 YENEEA.

V usage is TRBV9 and J usage is TRBJ1-4; 7 bases are a match to TRBD1. The CDR3 spans 15 residues. V dropped 3 bases and J dropped 3; count of bases not matched to a gene: 5. The germline V gene has CDR1 SGDLS and CDR2 YYNGEE. The CDR3 region is CASSAGTDPNEKLFF. The CDR3 bases are TGTGCCAGCAGCGCCGGGACAGACCCTAATGAAAAACTGTTTTTT.

J is TRBJ2-3 and V is TRBV5-4, with 7 bases lining up with TRBD2. V shed 1 base and J 3 bases; nucleotides not matched to a gene: 2. CDR1 and CDR2 (germline): SGHNT, YYREEE (reference sequence). The CDR3 loop spans 14 amino acids. The CDR3 region has the DNA TGTGCCAGCAGCTTGACAGCGGGGACAGATACGCAGTATTTT. This encodes CASSLTAGTDTQYF.

The chain is built from TRBV19 and TRBJ2-2; a possible D gene is TRBD1 (5 bases). This CDR3 has 16 residues. V was trimmed by 6 bases and J by 1 base, leaving 15 bases between them. Germline V gives CDR1 LNHDA, CDR2 SQIVND (reference sequence). The CDR3 is CASRPPGRVNTGELFF. The CDR3 DNA follows: TGTGCCAGTAGACCCCCCGGCAGGGTGAACACCGGGGAGCTGTTTTTT. The complete variable domain, with remaining parts taken from reference TRBV19 and TRBJ2-2, reads DGGITQSPKYLFRKEGQNVTLSCEQNLNHDAMYWYRQDPGQGLRLIYYSQIVNDFQKGDIAEGYSVSREKKESFPLTVTSAQKNPTAFYLCASRPPGRVNTGELFFGEGSRLTVL.

The J gene is TRBJ2-4, the V gene TRBV5-1; D remains ambiguous. The CDR3 runs 13 residues. CDR1 and CDR2 (germline): SGHRS, YFSETQ. The V gene lost 4 bases and the J gene lost 10 bases, with 15 bases spanning the gap. CDR3 sequence: CASSPDRVWIQYF. CDR3 DNA sequence: TGCGCCAGCAGCCCGGATCGTGTATGGATTCAGTACTTC.

The V call is TRBV19, the J call TRBJ1-5; no definite D call. The ends were cut back, 3 bases at V and 5 bases at J, with 17 bases in the middle. The germline V gene encodes CDR1 LNHDA and CDR2 SQIVND (reference sequence). This CDR3 contains 16 residues. The CDR3 spells CASSIDWGGVDQPQHF. The CDR3 DNA sequence: TGTGCCAGTAGTATTGATTGGGGTGGGGTCGATCAGCCCCAGCATTTT.

CDR3 region: CASSDVRRSWGGYF. The CDR3 DNA reads as TGTGCCAGCAGTGATGTCCGTCGGTCCTGGGGGGGATATTTT. The genes are TRBV6-1 and TRBJ1-3, with D maybe TRBD1 (5 bases). The CDR3 totals 14 residues. Deletions cut 3 bases from V and 15 bases from J, with 21 bases between. Per germline, CDR1 MNHNS and CDR2 SASEGT.

This clone appeared once. The chain links TRBV28 to TRBJ2-7, with 9 nucleotides matching TRBD1. The V gene end was trimmed by 6 bases and the J gene end by 1 base; junction bases not matched to a gene: 7. Per the germline V gene, CDR1 is MDHEN and CDR2 is SYDVKM. This CDR3 spans 15 amino acids. The CDR3 nucleotides read TGTGCCAGCAGCTACAGGGGGCTTGGGTCCTACGAGCAGTACTTC. As protein: CASSYRGLGSYEQYF.

The genes are TRBV29-1 and TRBJ2-1; weak D call: TRBD1 (6 bases). V was trimmed by 4 bases and J by 5 bases, leaving 9 bases between them. CDR3 length equals 12 residues. Germline loops: CDR1 SQVTM, CDR2 ANQGSEA. The CDR3 bases are TGCAGCGTTGTGCCAGGGGACAATGAGCAGTTCTTC. Encoded protein: CSVVPGDNEQFF.